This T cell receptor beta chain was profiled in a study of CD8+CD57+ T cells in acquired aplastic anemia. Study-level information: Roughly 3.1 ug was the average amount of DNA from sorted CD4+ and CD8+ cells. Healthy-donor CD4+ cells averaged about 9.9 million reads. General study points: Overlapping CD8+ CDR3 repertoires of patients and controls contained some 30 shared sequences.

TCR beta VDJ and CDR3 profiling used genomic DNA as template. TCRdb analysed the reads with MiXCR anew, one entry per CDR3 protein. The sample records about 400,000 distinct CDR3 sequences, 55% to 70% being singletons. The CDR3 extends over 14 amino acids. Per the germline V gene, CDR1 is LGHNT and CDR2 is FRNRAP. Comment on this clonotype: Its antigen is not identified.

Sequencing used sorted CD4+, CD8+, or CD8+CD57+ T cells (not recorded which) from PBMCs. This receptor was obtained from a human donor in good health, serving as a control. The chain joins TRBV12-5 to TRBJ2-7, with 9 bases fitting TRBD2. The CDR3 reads CASGLGLADYEQYF. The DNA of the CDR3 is TGTGCCAGCGGCTTGGGACTAGCAGACTACGAGCAGTACTTC.